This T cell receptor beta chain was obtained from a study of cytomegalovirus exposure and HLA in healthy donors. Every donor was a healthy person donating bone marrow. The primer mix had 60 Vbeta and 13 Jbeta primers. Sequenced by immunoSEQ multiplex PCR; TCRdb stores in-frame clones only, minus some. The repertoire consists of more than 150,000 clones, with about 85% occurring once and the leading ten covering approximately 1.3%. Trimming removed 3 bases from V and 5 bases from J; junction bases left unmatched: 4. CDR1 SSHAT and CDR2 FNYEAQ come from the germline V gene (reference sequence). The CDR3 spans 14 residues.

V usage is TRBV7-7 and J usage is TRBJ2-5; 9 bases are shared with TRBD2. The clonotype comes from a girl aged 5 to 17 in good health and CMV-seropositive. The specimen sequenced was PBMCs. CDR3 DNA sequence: TGTGCCAGCAGCTTTAGCGGGAGTTCGGAGACCCAGTACTTC. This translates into CASSFSGSSETQYF.